Listed below are T cell receptor beta chains from one sample, sequenced in a study of regulatory T cells in long-lasting Graves disease. TCRdb called the reads again in MiXCR, with one record for every CDR3 protein. The sample gives around 1,800 distinct CDR3 sequences, under 60% of which show up once; about 6.9% is in the top ten. The sample in question was peripheral blood mononuclear cells (PBMCs), obtained with antithyroid drug treatment, in newly diagnosed or persistent Graves disease (not recorded which). Source of these receptors: a human donor with Graves disease. The CDR3 runs from the conserved cysteine through the conserved F or W. D genes are given only for firm matches. Clone sizes are given selectively: once, few, many, or a class where the clone is expanded.

v_call: TRBV7-2
clone_size: .
j_call: TRBJ2-3
d_call: .
cdr3_nt: TGTGCCAGCAGCTTAGGGGTGGGGCTGATGTGGACAGATACGCAGTATTTT
cdr3_aa: CASSLGVGLMWTDTQYF

v_call: TRBV4-1
clone_size: .
j_call: TRBJ2-5
d_call: .
cdr3_nt: TGCGCCAGCAGCCAAGATACTTCACGGGAGACCCAGTACTTC
cdr3_aa: CASSQDTSRETQYF

v_call: TRBV3-1
clone_size: once
j_call: TRBJ2-2
d_call: .
cdr3_nt: TGTGCCAGCAGCCAACTGACCGGGGAGCTGTTTTTT
cdr3_aa: CASSQLTGELFF

v_call: TRBV30
clone_size: few
j_call: TRBJ2-7
d_call: TRBD1
cdr3_nt: TGTGCCTGGGACAGGGGATCCTACGAGCAGTACTTC
cdr3_aa: CAWDRGSYEQYF

v_call: TRBV27
clone_size: few
j_call: TRBJ1-1
d_call: TRBD1
cdr3_nt: TGTGCCAGCAGTTCAGGGGGGTTTTATTCGGGCACTGAAGCTTTCTTT
cdr3_aa: CASSSGGFYSGTEAFF

v_call: TRBV5-1
clone_size: .
j_call: TRBJ2-2
d_call: .
cdr3_nt: TGCGCCAGCAGCCGCAGAAATGAGGCGGGGACCGGGGAGCTGTTTTTT
cdr3_aa: CASSRRNEAGTGELFF

v_call: TRBV18
clone_size: .
j_call: TRBJ2-7
d_call: TRBD2
cdr3_nt: TGTGCCAGCTCACCACTAGCGGGGAGCTACGAGCAGTACTTC
cdr3_aa: CASSPLAGSYEQYF

v_call: TRBV11-1
clone_size: once
j_call: TRBJ1-1
d_call: .
cdr3_nt: TGTGCCAGCAGCTTTGGGGTAGGGCGAAGGACTGAAGCTTTCTTT
cdr3_aa: CASSFGVGRRTEAFF

v_call: TRBV6-4
clone_size: .
j_call: TRBJ2-3
d_call: .
cdr3_nt: TGTGCCAGCAGTGTTAGCGACACAGATACGCAGTATTTT
cdr3_aa: CASSVSDTDTQYF

v_call: TRBV4-1
clone_size: .
j_call: TRBJ2-7
d_call: .
cdr3_nt: TGCGCCAGCAGCCAAGATCCGGACGGGAGCTCCTACGAGCAGTACTTC
cdr3_aa: CASSQDPDGSSYEQYF

v_call: TRBV29-1
clone_size: few
j_call: TRBJ2-4
d_call: TRBD1
cdr3_nt: TGCAGCACGACAGGGGACAAAAACATTCAGTACTTC
cdr3_aa: CSTTGDKNIQYF

v_call: TRBV5-1
clone_size: .
j_call: TRBJ2-1
d_call: TRBD1
cdr3_nt: TGCGCCAGCAGCTCGGGGAACTTGGGGACAGGGGGCAATGAGCAGTTCTTC
cdr3_aa: CASSSGNLGTGGNEQFF

v_call: TRBV28
clone_size: few
j_call: TRBJ2-3
d_call: .
cdr3_nt: TGTGCCAGCAGCGCCATCTCCGGACCGCTGGCAGATACGCAGTATTTT
cdr3_aa: CASSAISGPLADTQYF